The 18 T cell receptor beta chains listed next were all sequenced from one sample in a study of cytomegalovirus exposure and HLA in healthy donors. The PCR had 60 Vbeta and 13 Jbeta primers. Generated by immunoSEQ multiplex PCR, the TCRdb table keeps only in-frame clones and is missing some. The repertoire holds under 250,000 clones, with about 72% as singletons. Sequenced material: PBMCs. The receptors were sampled from a male donor in good health and CMV-seronegative.

The chain's CDR3 is CASSPNPPYEQYF. In DNA form, the CDR3 reads TGTGCCAGTAGTCCTAACCCTCCCTACGAGCAGTACTTC. The chain couples TRBV19 to TRBJ2-7; D not certain. CDR1 is LNHDA, CDR2 SQIVND, per germline (reference sequence). Trimming stripped 5 bases from V and 2 bases from J, with 10 bases between. The length of the CDR3 is 13 residues.

V usage is TRBV6-5 and J usage is TRBJ1-2, with unresolved D. Trimming removed 6 bases from V and 1 base from J, with 9 bases in between. Germline loops: CDR1 MNHEY, CDR2 SVGAGI. The CDR3 length is 13 residues. CDR3 coding DNA: TGTGCCAGCAGCAGGTTGGGTAACTATGGCTACACCTTC. Residues: CASSRLGNYGYTF.

The chain uses TRBV6-1 and TRBJ1-2; D gene ambiguous. Trimming shortened V by 3 bases and J by 4 bases, and 6 bases separated the two germline ends. This CDR3 is built from 12 residues. The germline CDR1 and CDR2 sequences are MNHNS and SASEGT. The CDR3 nucleotides read TGTGCCAGCAGTGACCCCTCCTATGGCTACACCTTC. Translating it yields CASSDPSYGYTF.

This clone has only a few counts. This chain links TRBV10-3 with TRBJ1-1; a weak D match, TRBD1 (6 bases). The CDR3 is made up of 15 amino acids. Trimming took 0 bases from V and 5 from J, leaving 13 bases between them. Germline lookup yields CDR1 ENHRY and CDR2 SYGVKD. CDR3 in DNA: TGTGCCATCAGTGAGTCGGGCAGGGGCTGGACTGAAGCTTTCTTT. Amino acid sequence: CAISESGRGWTEAFF.

In this sample, this clone turned up once. This sequence joins TRBV28 and TRBJ2-7, with 9 nucleotides matching TRBD2. This CDR3 has 14 residues. Germline trimming cut 10 bases from V and 4 bases from J; bases unmatched to any gene: 11. CDR1 and CDR2 from the germline V gene are MDHEN and SYDVKM. The CDR3 coding sequence is TGTGCCACATATAGCGGGAGTATGGGGTACGAGCAGTACTTC. Translating gives CATYSGSMGYEQYF.

CDR3 DNA sequence: TGTGCCAGCAGCTTAACGGGTAGCGGGAGGGCTTATCCCTACAATGAGCAGTTCTTC. It yields the protein CASSLTGSGRAYPYNEQFF. V gene TRBV7-6 combines with J gene TRBJ2-1; 11 bases are a match to TRBD2. V dropped 2 bases and J dropped 2; count of bases not matched to a gene: 11. Germline CDR1 and CDR2: SGHVS and FNYEAQ. The CDR3 extends over 19 amino acids.

The V gene is TRBV5-6, the J gene TRBJ2-5, with 10 bases fitting TRBD2. V shed 4 bases, J shed 5 bases, and the junction held 11 bases outside the gene matches. The CDR3 covers 16 residues. Per the germline V gene, CDR1 is SGHDT and CDR2 is YYEEEE. The CDR3 protein is CASSPLQAGGGETQYF. The CDR3 region has the DNA TGTGCCAGCAGCCCCCTCCAAGCGGGAGGGGGTGAGACCCAGTACTTC.

The V gene is TRBV7-9, the J gene TRBJ1-1; TRBD1 might be the D (6 bases). The CDR3 loop spans 19 amino acids. Per germline, CDR1 SEHNR and CDR2 FQNEAQ (reference sequence). The V end lost 0 bases, the J end lost 1 base, and 21 bases lay between the germline ends. Written as DNA, the CDR3 is TGTGCCAGCAGCTTAGCAGCTGGTGGCAGGGGATATTCGAACACTGAAGCTTTCTTT. It yields the protein CASSLAAGGRGYSNTEAFF. The full variable domain, with the rest looked up from reference TRBV7-9 and TRBJ1-1, is DTGVSQNPRHKITKRGQNVTFRCDPISEHNRLYWYRQTLGQGPEFLTYFQNEAQLEKSRLLSDRFSAERPKGSFSTLEIQRTEQGDSAMYLCASSLAAGGRGYSNTEAFFGQGTRLTVV.

The chain combines TRBV6-6 with TRBJ1-1; 7 bases align to TRBD1. CDR3 length equals 14 residues. Germline values: CDR1 MNHNY, CDR2 SVGAGI (reference sequence). Trimming removed 8 bases from V and 5 bases from J; junction bases left unmatched: 11. The CDR3 DNA is TGTGCCAGCGGCGAAGGGGGCCGGCGGACTGAAGCTTTCTTT. It yields the protein CASGEGGRRTEAFF.

The V call is TRBV5-4, the J call TRBJ2-5, with 7 bases aligning to TRBD1. The V segment lost 2 bases and the J segment 2 bases; nucleotides outside the gene matches: 3. The germline V gene has CDR1 SGHNT and CDR2 YYREEE (reference sequence). CDR3 length equals 14 residues. The CDR3 spells CASSLRQGQETQYF. The CDR3 DNA reads TGTGCCAGCAGCTTAAGACAGGGACAAGAGACCCAGTACTTC.

The chain couples TRBV5-6 to TRBJ1-1; D ambiguous. The CDR3 length is 13 residues. CDR1 and CDR2 (germline): SGHDT, YYEEEE. Trimming took 0 bases from V and 1 from J, leaving 4 bases between them. The CDR3 reads CASSLEQNTEAFF. CDR3 nucleotides: TGTGCCAGCAGCTTGGAACAGAACACTGAAGCTTTCTTT. The complete variable domain, with remaining parts taken from reference TRBV5-6 and TRBJ1-1, reads DAGVTQSPTHLIKTRGQQVTLRCSPKSGHDTVSWYQQALGQGPQFIFQYYEEEERQRGNFPDRFSGHQFPNYSSELNVNALLLGDSALYLCASSLEQNTEAFFGQGTRLTVV.

The V call is TRBV6-5, the J call TRBJ1-1; maybe TRBD1 (5 bases). The germline V and J ends were trimmed by 6 bases and 5 bases, with 19 bases remaining between them. The CDR3 spans 15 residues. Looked up from germline, CDR1 is MNHEY and CDR2 is SVGAGI. CDR3: CASRDRWGGGTEAFF. The CDR3, as DNA: TGTGCCAGCAGGGACCGGTGGGGGGGAGGTACTGAAGCTTTCTTT.

The genes are TRBV5-6 and TRBJ2-7; D may be TRBD1 (6 bases). V was clipped by 4 bases and J by 2 bases, with 13 bases between them. The CDR3 sequence is 14 residues long. The V gene's germline CDR1 is SGHDT and CDR2 YYEEEE. CDR3 region: CASSPDSLAYEQYF. The CDR3 nucleotides are TGTGCCAGCAGCCCGGACAGCCTCGCCTACGAGCAGTACTTC.

The chain joins TRBV7-3 to TRBJ2-3; the match to TRBD2 covers 8 bases. J was trimmed by 3 bases and V by 4 bases; bases with no gene match: 6. CDR1 SGHTA and CDR2 FQGTGA come from the germline V gene. The CDR3 has 15 residues. CDR3 amino acids: CASSSTGGATDTQYF. Written as DNA, the CDR3 is TGTGCCAGCAGCTCTACGGGAGGGGCTACAGATACGCAGTATTTT.

The chain couples TRBV11-2 to TRBJ1-1; D is unclear. V lost 0 bases, J lost 4 bases, and 6 bases lay in between. Germline-derived CDR1 and CDR2 are SGHAT and FQNNGV. This CDR3 is built from 13 residues. CDR3 DNA sequence: TGTGCCAGCAGCTTAGATAGGAGCACTGAAGCTTTCTTT. This sequence encodes CASSLDRSTEAFF.

The J gene is TRBJ1-2, the V gene TRBV25-1, with D perhaps TRBD1 (5 bases). The CDR3 loop spans 13 amino acids. CDR1 and CDR2 (germline): MGHDK, SYGVNS. Trimming removed 7 bases at V and 6 bases at J, with 15 bases between. The CDR3 spells CASNPTGFNGYTF. DNA for the CDR3: TGTGCCAGCAACCCAACAGGTTTTAATGGCTACACCTTC.

This clone was recorded a few times. The rearrangement joins TRBV6-4 to TRBJ2-3; unclear D gene. The length of the CDR3 is 12 residues. Germline loops: CDR1 MRHNA, CDR2 SNTAGT. V was clipped by 4 bases and J by 5 bases, with 7 bases between them. CDR3 sequence (DNA): TGTGCCAGCAGTGGGTCAGGAGATACGCAGTATTTT. This sequence encodes CASSGSGDTQYF.

This clone was detected only once. The chain links TRBV7-9 to TRBJ2-7, with 7 bases lining up with TRBD1. The J segment lost 3 bases and the V segment lost 7 bases, leaving 6 bases of the junction unmatched. CDR3 length equals 13 residues. Germline V gives CDR1 SEHNR, CDR2 FQNEAQ (reference sequence). The CDR3 nucleotides are TGTGCCAGCACCCGACAGGGTGACTACGAGCAGTACTTC. It is translated as CASTRQGDYEQYF.